The 8 T cell receptor beta chains listed next were all sequenced from one sample in a study of T cell responses to AZD1222 COVID-19 vaccine. Only in-frame clones appear in the TCRdb table, and some are missing; sequencing was by immunoSEQ multiplex PCR. The table records tens of thousands of clones, 83% of them present only once. The material sequenced was peripheral blood, taken on day 0 of AZD1222 vaccination. These receptors were taken from an adult in good health.

This chain connects TRBV28 to TRBJ1-5, with a possible D match to TRBD1 (5 bases). The V end was cut by 2 bases, the J end by 7 bases, with 12 bases between. Germline lookup yields CDR1 MDHEN and CDR2 SYDVKM. This CDR3 has 14 residues. The CDR3 region is CASSLPSGRQPQHF. In DNA form, the CDR3 reads TGTGCCAGCAGTTTACCGTCAGGGCGACAGCCCCAGCATTTT.

Details on this clone: An end of the junction does not agree with germline; a read error may underlie this. The rearrangement joins TRBV9 to TRBJ2-2, with D perhaps TRBD1 or TRBD2 (5 bases each). The CDR3 spans 12 residues. Per germline, CDR1 SGDLS and CDR2 YYNGEE. The CDR3 spells CASIGGHRGAVF. CDR3 DNA: TGTGCCAGCATTGGGGGTCACCGGGGAGCTGTTTTT.

The rearrangement joins TRBV5-4 to TRBJ2-5; no clear D. The CDR3 runs 16 residues. V lost 0 bases to trimming and J lost 9 bases, with 21 bases between them. Germline lookup yields CDR1 SGHNT and CDR2 YYREEE (reference sequence). The CDR3 nucleotides are TGTGCCAGCAGCTTGGATGGGATTAAAGGGTCGGCGGCCCAGTACTTC. Its protein product is CASSLDGIKGSAAQYF.

The chain carries TRBV11-2 and TRBJ2-2; 7 bases fit TRBD1. The CDR3 is 15 residues long. The V gene end was trimmed by 5 bases and the J gene end by 2 bases; junction bases not matched to a gene: 5. CDR1 is SGHAT, CDR2 FQNNGV, per germline. This CDR3 is CASSPRDRNTGELFF. CDR3 DNA: TGTGCCAGCAGCCCAAGGGACAGAAACACCGGGGAGCTGTTTTTT. The full variable domain, completed using reference TRBV11-2 and TRBJ2-2, is EAGVAQSPRYKIIEKRQSVAFWCNPISGHATLYWYQQILGQGPKLLIQFQNNGVVDDSQLPKDRFSAERLKGVDSTLKIQPAKLEDSAVYLCASSPRDRNTGELFFGEGSRLTVL.

The chain employs TRBV5-4 and TRBJ2-3; the match to TRBD1 covers 7 bases. Germline CDR1 reads SGHNT; CDR2 reads YYREEE (reference sequence). The CDR3 sequence is 15 residues long. The V segment lost 4 bases and the J segment 2 bases; nucleotides outside the gene matches: 7. CDR3 sequence (DNA): TGTGCCAGCAGCAAATCGACAGGGCTCACAGATACGCAGTATTTT. Translating gives CASSKSTGLTDTQYF.

This chain uses TRBV3-1 (or the pseudogene TRBV3-2) with TRBJ1-1, with a possible D match to TRBD1 (6 bases). The V end was cut by 1 base, the J end by 0 bases, with 15 bases between. Germline values: CDR1 LGHDT, CDR2 YNNKEL (reference sequence). The CDR3 runs 17 residues. This chain's CDR3 is CASSQGEGGWMNTEAFF. CDR3 coding DNA: TGTGCCAGCAGCCAAGGTGAGGGGGGATGGATGAACACTGAAGCTTTCTTT.

This clone was seen a single time. An end of the junction does not agree with germline; a read error may underlie this. V gene TRBV7-7 combines with J gene TRBJ2-7, with D unresolved. The CDR3 has 13 residues. Germline-derived CDR1 and CDR2 are SSHAT and FNYEAQ (reference sequence). The CDR3 DNA follows: TGTGCTAGCAGCTTTGCCGGTTCTGGAGAGCAGTACTTC. Its translation: CASSFAGSGEQYF.

The chain joins TRBV10-3 to TRBJ2-1; D gene uncertain. V was shortened by 6 bases and J by 9 bases, with 15 bases between the two germline ends. This CDR3 region has 13 residues. CDR1 and CDR2 from the germline V gene are ENHRY and SYGVKD. The CDR3: CAISVTSPSEQFF. CDR3 DNA sequence: TGTGCCATCAGCGTTACCTCCCCGAGTGAGCAGTTCTTC.